Each of the 24 T cell receptor beta chains below was sequenced from the same sample in a study of CD8 T cells in Susac syndrome. The RNA input was about 0.5 to 1 ug, and it was reverse transcribed with random hexamers. TCRdb passed the immunoSEQ multiplex PCR reads through MiXCR, listing each CDR3 protein once. The data show about 210,000 distinct CDR3 sequences, 94% seen once. Sequencing was carried out using CD4+ T cells from PBMCs. The receptor set was obtained from a human donor with Susac syndrome.

This sequence joins TRBV5-1 and TRBJ2-7; TRBD1 aligns across 9 bases. CDR3 size: 14 residues. CDR1 SGHRS and CDR2 YFSETQ come from the germline V gene. V was pared by 4 bases and J by 7 bases, with 9 bases of the junction left unmatched. CDR3 sequence reads: CASSQLQGAGEQYF. CDR3 bases: TGCGCCAGCAGCCAACTACAGGGGGCCGGGGAGCAGTACTTC.

The chain combines TRBV24-1 with TRBJ2-5; 7 nucleotides match TRBD2. J was trimmed by 3 bases and V by 3 bases; bases with no gene match: 9. The CDR3 length is 16 residues. In germline, CDR1 is KGHDR, CDR2 SFDVKD. The CDR3 reads CATSDLARGGEETQYF. CDR3 coding DNA: TGTGCCACCAGTGATCTGGCTCGGGGAGGGGAAGAGACCCAGTACTTC.

The chain recombines TRBV5-4 with TRBJ2-3; D could derive from TRBD1 or TRBD2 (6 bases each). The germline V gene has CDR1 SGHNT and CDR2 YYREEE (reference sequence). The CDR3 covers 15 residues. The V gene lost 1 base and the J gene lost 1 base, with 10 bases spanning the gap. CDR3 in DNA: TGTGCCAGCAGCTTGAACGGGGGCCGCACAGATACGCAGTATTTT. Encoded protein: CASSLNGGRTDTQYF.

In DNA, the CDR3 is TGTGCCAGCACCATCCTTGGTCGGGACAGGGCCTACGAGCAGTACTTC. It specifies CASTILGRDRAYEQYF. The chain has TRBV6-2 or TRBV6-3 and TRBJ2-7; 9 nucleotides match TRBD1. V dropped 7 bases and J dropped 2; count of bases not matched to a gene: 12. The CDR3 length is 16 residues. The germline V gene has CDR1 MNHEY and CDR2 SVGEGT.

The chain recombines TRBV7-6 with TRBJ2-2; D is possibly TRBD1 or TRBD2 (5 bases each). The germline V and J ends were trimmed by 5 bases and 0 bases, with 13 bases remaining between them. This CDR3 is 16 amino acids long. The germline V gene has CDR1 SGHVS and CDR2 FNYEAQ. As DNA, the CDR3 is TGTGCCAGCAGCCCACTGAGAGGGGCGAACACCGGGGAGCTGTTTTTT. As protein: CASSPLRGANTGELFF. The full variable domain, completed using reference TRBV7-6 and TRBJ2-2, is GAGVSQSPRYKVTKRGQDVALRCDPISGHVSLYWYRQALGQGPEFLTYFNYEAQQDKSGLPNDRFSAERPEGSISTLTIQRTEQRDSAMYRCASSPLRGANTGELFFGEGSRLTVL.

The chain employs TRBV20-1 and TRBJ1-2, with D unclear. This CDR3 has 12 amino acids. V dropped 5 bases and J dropped 4 bases, with 11 bases sitting between them. Germline CDR1 reads DFQATT; CDR2 reads SNEGSKA (reference sequence). This CDR3 reads CSAGPGSYGYTF. In nucleotides, the CDR3 is TGCAGTGCTGGTCCGGGATCCTATGGCTACACCTTC.

The chain carries TRBV6-5 and TRBJ1-2, with D possibly being TRBD1 (6 bases). V shed 5 bases and J shed 0 bases, with 13 bases lying between them. From germline, CDR1 is MNHEY and CDR2 SVGAGI. The CDR3 totals 15 residues. CDR3 DNA sequence: TGTGCCAGCAGTCTTCGTGGGGGGCCTAACTATGGCTACACCTTC. Translated, it gives CASSLRGGPNYGYTF.

This chain links TRBV4-3 with TRBJ2-1, with 9 nucleotides matching TRBD2. Trimming took 3 bases from V and 7 from J; bases not matched to a gene: 10. CDR1 LGHNA and CDR2 YSLEER come from the germline V gene. The CDR3 loop spans 16 amino acids. The CDR3 region has the DNA TGCGCCAGCAGCCAGCTGGGGAGCGGGGGGCGGAATGAGCAGTTCTTC. Its translation: CASSQLGSGGRNEQFF.

The V gene is TRBV6-2 or TRBV6-3, the J gene TRBJ2-7, with TRBD2 identical over 8 bases. With 2 bases clipped from V and 5 bases from J, the junction kept 5 bases outside the gene matches. Germline CDR1 is MNHEY and CDR2 is SVGEGT. This CDR3 comprises 14 residues. The CDR3 is CASSYGGGIDEQYF. The DNA of the CDR3 is TGTGCCAGCAGTTACGGCGGGGGGATTGACGAGCAGTACTTC.

The J gene is TRBJ1-5, the V gene TRBV6-5; 7 positions agree with TRBD1. Germline loops: CDR1 MNHEY, CDR2 SVGAGI. The CDR3 loop spans 13 amino acids. J gave up 7 bases and V 6 bases, and 6 bases lay outside the gene matches. The CDR3 is CASRIRQGQPQHF. The DNA for the CDR3 is TGTGCCAGCAGGATAAGACAGGGACAGCCCCAGCATTTT.

This clonotype was seen only once. The chain employs TRBV19 and TRBJ1-5; 7 bases line up with TRBD1. Trimming cost V 4 bases and J 4 bases; bases outside gene matches: 13. Germline CDR1 LNHDA, CDR2 SQIVND (reference sequence). This CDR3 has 17 residues. CDR3 DNA: TGTGCCAGTAGTAGAAAGGACCTCGGGACAGCTAATCAGCCCCAGCATTTT. Translating it yields CASSRKDLGTANQPQHF.

The chain couples TRBV6-1 to TRBJ2-1, with TRBD2 identical over 11 bases. The CDR3 loop spans 16 amino acids. From germline, CDR1 is MNHNS and CDR2 SASEGT. V lost 6 bases to trimming and J lost 3 bases; unmatched junction nucleotides: 7. CDR3: CASRRGTSGNYNEQFF. Written as DNA, the CDR3 is TGTGCCAGCAGGCGAGGGACTAGCGGAAACTACAATGAGCAGTTCTTC.

V is TRBV9 and J is TRBJ2-7; TRBD2 might be the D (5 bases). V lost 4 bases and J 4 bases, leaving 12 bases between the germline ends. CDR1 and CDR2 from the germline V gene are SGDLS and YYNGEE. This CDR3 has 13 amino acids. CDR3 in DNA: TGTGCCAGCAGCTCCGACCCGGGGTACGAGCAGTACTTC. Protein sequence: CASSSDPGYEQYF.

This clonotype was picked up one time. This sequence joins TRBV6-5 and TRBJ1-2; maybe TRBD1 (5 bases). Germline assignment: CDR1 MNHEY and CDR2 SVGAGI. The CDR3 is made up of 14 amino acids. V was cut by 7 bases and J by 7 bases, with 19 bases left in between. The CDR3 region is CASTPSRAPGGYTF. DNA of the CDR3: TGTGCCAGCACCCCGTCCAGGGCGCCGGGTGGCTACACCTTC.

The chain is built from TRBV21-1 and TRBJ2-3; no check of the table's D call, TRBD1, against the DNA was made. TRBV21-1 is a documented pseudogene. The CDR3 loop spans 17 amino acids. CDR3 DNA sequence: TGTGCCAGCAGCGCCCTATCTGGGACAGGGGACACAGATACGCAGTATTTT. Amino acids: CASSALSGTGDTDTQYF.

This clonotype was found once. At one of its ends the junction is not consistent with the germline gene, which may arise from a read error. Written as DNA, the CDR3 is TGTGCTAGCAGTCCTGACAGGTGGAACACCGGGGAGCTGTTTTTT. Protein product: CASSPDRWNTGELFF. The rearrangement uses TRBV7-7 and TRBJ2-2; weak D call: TRBD1 (6 bases). The CDR3 contains 15 residues. Looked up from germline, CDR1 is SSHAT and CDR2 is FNYEAQ (reference sequence).

The V call is TRBV3-1, the J call TRBJ1-2; no reliable D call. Looked up from germline, CDR1 is LGHDT and CDR2 is YNNKEL (reference sequence). The V end lost 4 bases, the J end lost 7 bases, and 22 bases lay between the germline ends. This CDR3 has 16 residues. The CDR3 nucleotides are TGTGCCAGCAGCCGAACGACTGAGTGGGGTGGCCCTGGCTACACCTTC. It specifies CASSRTTEWGGPGYTF.

V and J are TRBV7-9 and TRBJ2-7; D perhaps matches TRBD2 (6 bases). The CDR3 extends over 15 amino acids. CDR1 is SEHNR, CDR2 FQNEAQ, per germline (reference sequence). Trimming pared 7 bases from V and 4 bases from J, leaving 20 bases between. The CDR3 sequence is CASTRGQGGPYEQYF. CDR3 DNA: TGTGCCAGCACCCGGGGTCAGGGAGGCCCGTACGAGCAGTACTTC.

The CDR3 nucleotides read TGTGCCTCAAGTTTGGCAGGGGAAAATCAGCCCCAGCATTTT. Protein sequence: CASSLAGENQPQHF. This chain connects TRBV18 to TRBJ1-5; D is possibly TRBD1 (6 bases). The CDR3 extends over 14 amino acids. Germline CDR1 KGHSH, CDR2 LQKENI. Trimming took 11 bases from V and 4 from J, leaving 18 bases between them.

This clonotype turned up a few times. The rearrangement uses TRBV5-1 and TRBJ2-2; 7 bases map to TRBD1. The CDR3 is 14 residues long. The J segment lost 0 bases and the V segment lost 8 bases, leaving 4 bases of the junction unmatched. In germline, CDR1 is SGHRS, CDR2 YFSETQ. Here the CDR3 reads CASTGQTNTGELFF. In DNA, the CDR3 is TGCGCCAGTACGGGACAGACGAACACCGGGGAGCTGTTTTTT.

The genes are TRBV30 and TRBJ2-7, with D possibly TRBD1 on 6 matching bases. CDR1 and CDR2 from the germline V gene are GTSNPN and SVGIG (reference sequence). CDR3 length equals 12 residues. Trimming took off 8 bases at V and 3 bases at J, with 14 bases between the two ends. The CDR3, as DNA: TGTGCCGGGGGCGAGGTTAGCTACGAGCAGTACTTC. This sequence encodes CAGGEVSYEQYF.

V usage is TRBV11-1 and J usage is TRBJ2-5, with 9 nucleotides matching TRBD1. Germline V gene lookup returns CDR1 SGHAT and CDR2 FQDESV (reference sequence). Germline trimming cut 5 bases from V and 1 base from J; bases unmatched to any gene: 8. The CDR3 totals 16 residues. CDR3 nucleotides: TGTGCCAGCAGCCGAACGCTGGGACAGGGCCAAGAGACCCAGTACTTC. This encodes CASSRTLGQGQETQYF.

This sequence joins TRBV28 and TRBJ1-5; TRBD1 is a possible D gene (5 bases). The CDR3 runs 14 residues. The V gene lost 3 bases and the J gene lost 0 bases, with 6 bases spanning the gap. CDR1 is MDHEN and CDR2 is SYDVKM in the germline V gene. CDR3 residues: CASSFQGSNQPQHF. In DNA form, the CDR3 reads TGTGCCAGCAGTTTTCAGGGTAGCAATCAGCCCCAGCATTTT. The complete variable domain, with remaining parts taken from reference TRBV28 and TRBJ1-5, reads DVKVTQSSRYLVKRTGEKVFLECVQDMDHENMFWYRQDPGLGLRLIYFSYDVKMKEKGDIPEGYSVSREKKERFSLILESASTNQTSMYLCASSFQGSNQPQHFGDGTRLSIL.

This sequence joins TRBV19 and TRBJ2-5; TRBD1 matches 7 bases. Per germline, CDR1 LNHDA and CDR2 SQIVND (reference sequence). J was trimmed by 5 bases and V by 2 bases; bases with no gene match: 2. The CDR3 length is 13 residues. The DNA for the CDR3 is TGTGCCAGTAGTATAAGGGGGCACGAGACCCAGTACTTC. Translating it yields CASSIRGHETQYF.